The source of this TCR beta chain is a study of blood T cell repertoires in COVID-19. For the study at large: Both acute and convalescent COVID-19 samples were obtained from the United States, Italy and Spain. PBMCs, B-cell-depleted T cells, or T cells provided the cDNA or gDNA that made up the material.

As processed by the authors: Counts of nucleated cells, estimated from reference gene primer amplification, were obtained. Using immunoSEQ multiplex PCR, the repertoire was profiled, and TCRdb retains in-frame clones only, with some absent. V, J and clone size were drawn from that table, and D and trimming were deduced from the DNA. In the table there are around 200,000 clones, about 83% of which are singletons. A Seattle source enrolled patients during active infection and followed them longitudinally. The length of the CDR3 is 15 residues. In germline, CDR1 is SGHAT, CDR2 FQDESV (reference sequence). V lost 3 bases and J lost 7, with 15 bases in between.

The TCR sequence derives from a woman aged 25 to 39 with COVID-19, enrolled during active disease. The J gene is TRBJ1-4, the V gene TRBV11-1; D may be TRBD1 (6 bases). The source material was peripheral blood. CDR3 nucleotides: TGTGCCAGCAGCTTTTTGGGGGACAAGAGTGAAAAACTGTTTTTT. This gives the protein CASSFLGDKSEKLFF.